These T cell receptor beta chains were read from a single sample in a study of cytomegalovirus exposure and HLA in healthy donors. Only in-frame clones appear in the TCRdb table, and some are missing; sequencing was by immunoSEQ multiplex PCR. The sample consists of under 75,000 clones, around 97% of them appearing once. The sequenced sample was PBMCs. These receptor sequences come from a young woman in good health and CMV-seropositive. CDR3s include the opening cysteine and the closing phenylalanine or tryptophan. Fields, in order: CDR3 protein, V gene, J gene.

CASSVQGLEGEKLFF,TRBV19,TRBJ1-4
CASSGGTETGELFF,TRBV5-6,TRBJ2-2
CASSPRQAVGSYNEQFF,TRBV4-1,TRBJ2-1
CASVGALPPHEQYF,TRBV19,TRBJ2-7
CASQPSGSVDEQFF,TRBV28,TRBJ2-1
CAWGARDIIGGGYTF,TRBV30,TRBJ1-2
CASSSLQGGGANVLTF,TRBV4-2,TRBJ2-6
CASSSEQGESYEQYF,TRBV7-9,TRBJ2-7
CASILALAETHNEQFF,TRBV5-6,TRBJ2-1
CASSFLNGEGAKNIQYF,TRBV27,TRBJ2-4
CASGLAGRTDTQYF,TRBV2,TRBJ2-3
CASSSFAGTGAVNTGELFF,TRBV7-9,TRBJ2-2
CASSLGPRSTDTQYF,TRBV5-6,TRBJ2-3
CASSSPGQGNAKLFF,TRBV28,TRBJ1-4